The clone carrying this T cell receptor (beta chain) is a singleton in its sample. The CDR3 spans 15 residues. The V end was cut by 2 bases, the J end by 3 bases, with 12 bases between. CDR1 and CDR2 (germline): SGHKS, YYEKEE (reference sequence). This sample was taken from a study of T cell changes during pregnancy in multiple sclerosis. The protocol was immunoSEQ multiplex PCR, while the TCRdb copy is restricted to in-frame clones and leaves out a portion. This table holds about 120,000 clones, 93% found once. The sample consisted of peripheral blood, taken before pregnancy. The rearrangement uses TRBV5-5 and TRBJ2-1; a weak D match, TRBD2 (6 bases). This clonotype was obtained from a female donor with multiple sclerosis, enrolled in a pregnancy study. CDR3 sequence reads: CASSLGLTLYNEQFF. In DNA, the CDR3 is TGTGCCAGCAGCTTAGGACTAACTCTCTACAATGAGCAGTTCTTC.